The 4 T cell receptor beta chains in this list originate from one sample, sequenced in a study of radiation and T cells in renal cell carcinoma. The protocol was immunoSEQ multiplex PCR, while the TCRdb copy is restricted to in-frame clones and leaves out a portion. Altogether under 100,000 clones are present, roughly 84% being singletons, with the ten largest covering 6.5% to 8%. Time point given: blood 4 weeks post-SBRT, at nephrectomy. As for treatment: 15 Gy SBRT to primary tumor, nephrectomy 4 weeks later. Material: blood, obtained from a patient whose treatment included radiotherapy and nephrectomy. These receptors came from a man in his 60s with renal cell carcinoma.

In DNA form, the CDR3 reads TGTGCCAGCAGAAACAGTTGGAACACTGAAGCTTTCTTT. Protein product: CASRNSWNTEAFF. The chain uses TRBV28 and TRBJ1-1, with no clear D. The germline gives CDR1 MDHEN, CDR2 SYDVKM. The V gene lost 6 bases and the J gene lost 1 base, with 9 bases spanning the gap. CDR3 size: 13 residues.

The chain couples TRBV27 to TRBJ2-7; 10 bases agree with TRBD2. CDR3 length: 16 amino acids. The junction had 4 bases not matched to a gene; V was cut back by 0 bases and J by 2 bases. In germline, CDR1 is MNHEY, CDR2 SMNVEV (reference sequence). This chain's CDR3 is CASSLSRLAGAYEQYF. The DNA of the CDR3 is TGTGCCAGCAGTTTATCCCGCCTAGCGGGGGCCTACGAGCAGTACTTC.

This clone was recorded only once. The chain joins TRBV25-1 to TRBJ2-1, with 9 bases fitting TRBD1. V gave up 1 base and J gave up 5 bases; unmatched junction bases: 3. Germline CDR1 is MGHDK and CDR2 is SYGVNS. The CDR3 contains 15 residues. The CDR3 reads CASSEWGQGHNEQFF. The CDR3 DNA follows: TGTGCCAGCAGTGAATGGGGACAGGGCCACAATGAGCAGTTCTTC.

The chain has TRBV5-6 and TRBJ2-7, with TRBD1 matching over 11 bases. The CDR3 runs 15 residues. Trimming took 3 bases from V and 0 from J; bases not matched to a gene: 2. Germline V gene sequence: CDR1 SGHDT, CDR2 YYEEEE. CDR3 DNA: TGTGCCAGCAGCTGGGGGACAGGGGGCTCCTACGAGCAGTACTTC. This sequence encodes CASSWGTGGSYEQYF. Looking up the rest from reference TRBV5-6 and TRBJ2-7 gives the full variable domain: DAGVTQSPTHLIKTRGQQVTLRCSPKSGHDTVSWYQQALGQGPQFIFQYYEEEERQRGNFPDRFSGHQFPNYSSELNVNALLLGDSALYLCASSWGTGGSYEQYFGPGTRLTVT.